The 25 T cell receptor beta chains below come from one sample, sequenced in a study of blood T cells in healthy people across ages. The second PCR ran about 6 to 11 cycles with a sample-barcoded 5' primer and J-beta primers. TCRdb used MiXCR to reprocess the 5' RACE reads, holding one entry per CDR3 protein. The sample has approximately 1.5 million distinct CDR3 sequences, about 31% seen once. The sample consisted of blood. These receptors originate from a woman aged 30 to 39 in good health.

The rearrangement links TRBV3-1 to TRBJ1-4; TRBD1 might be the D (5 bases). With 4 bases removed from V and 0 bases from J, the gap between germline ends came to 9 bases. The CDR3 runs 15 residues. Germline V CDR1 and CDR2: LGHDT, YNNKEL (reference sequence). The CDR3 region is CASSRDGATNEKLFF. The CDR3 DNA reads TGTGCCAGCAGCCGGGACGGTGCAACTAATGAAAAACTGTTTTTT.

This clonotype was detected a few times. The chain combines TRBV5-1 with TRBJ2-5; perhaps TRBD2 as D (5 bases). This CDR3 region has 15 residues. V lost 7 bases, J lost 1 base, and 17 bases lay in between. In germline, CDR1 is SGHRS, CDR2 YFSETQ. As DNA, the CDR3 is TGCGCCAGCCGAAAAGGACTCCATACCCAAGAGACCCAGTACTTC. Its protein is CASRKGLHTQETQYF.

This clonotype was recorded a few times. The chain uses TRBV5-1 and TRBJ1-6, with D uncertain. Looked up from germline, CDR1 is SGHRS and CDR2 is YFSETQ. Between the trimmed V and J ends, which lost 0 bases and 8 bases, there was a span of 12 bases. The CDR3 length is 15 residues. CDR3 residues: CASSLAPTVDSPLHF. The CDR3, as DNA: TGCGCCAGCAGCTTGGCCCCGACTGTGGATTCACCCCTCCACTTT.

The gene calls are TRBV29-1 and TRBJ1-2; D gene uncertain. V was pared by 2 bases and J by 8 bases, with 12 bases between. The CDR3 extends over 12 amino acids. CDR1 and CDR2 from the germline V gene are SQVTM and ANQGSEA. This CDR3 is CSVEPAGAGYTF. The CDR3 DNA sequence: TGCAGCGTTGAACCGGCGGGCGCGGGCTACACCTTC.

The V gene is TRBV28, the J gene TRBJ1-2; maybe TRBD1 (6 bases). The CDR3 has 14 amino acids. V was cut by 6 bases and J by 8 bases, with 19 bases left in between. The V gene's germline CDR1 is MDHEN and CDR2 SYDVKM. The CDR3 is CASSIQGPYAGYTF. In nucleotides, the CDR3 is TGTGCCAGCAGCATACAGGGACCCTATGCCGGCTACACCTTC.

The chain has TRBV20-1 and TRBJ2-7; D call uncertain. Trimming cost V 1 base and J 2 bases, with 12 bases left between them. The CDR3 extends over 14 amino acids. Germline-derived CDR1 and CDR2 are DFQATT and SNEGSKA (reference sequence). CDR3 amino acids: CSARALTLTYEQYF. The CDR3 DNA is TGCAGTGCTAGAGCCCTAACATTAACCTACGAGCAGTACTTC.

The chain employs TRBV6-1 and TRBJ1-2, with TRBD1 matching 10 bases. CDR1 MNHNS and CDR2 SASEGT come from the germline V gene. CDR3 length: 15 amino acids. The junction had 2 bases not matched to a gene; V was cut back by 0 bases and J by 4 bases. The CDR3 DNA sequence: TGTGCCAGCAGTGAAGCGGGGACAGGGGCCTATGGCTACACCTTC. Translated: CASSEAGTGAYGYTF.

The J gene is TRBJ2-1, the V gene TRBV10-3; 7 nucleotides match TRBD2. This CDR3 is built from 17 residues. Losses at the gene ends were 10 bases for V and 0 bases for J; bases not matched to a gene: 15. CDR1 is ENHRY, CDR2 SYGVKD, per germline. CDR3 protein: CATSPTGGISSYNEQFF. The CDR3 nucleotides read TGTGCCACCTCCCCCACGGGGGGAATAAGCTCCTACAATGAGCAGTTCTTC.

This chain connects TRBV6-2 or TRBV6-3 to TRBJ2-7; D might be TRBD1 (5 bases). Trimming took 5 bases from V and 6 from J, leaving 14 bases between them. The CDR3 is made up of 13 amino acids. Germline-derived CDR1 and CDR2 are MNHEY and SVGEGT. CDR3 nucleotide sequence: TGTGCCAGCAGTCTGGGGTTCCAGGGCGAGCAGTACTTC. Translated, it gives CASSLGFQGEQYF.

The CDR3, as DNA: TGCGCCAGCAGCCAAGGCTGGACAGGGGTTGAAAAACTGTTTTTT. It translates to CASSQGWTGVEKLFF. This rearrangement joins TRBV4-1 to TRBJ1-4; 9 nucleotides line up with TRBD1. This CDR3 has 15 residues. Germline V CDR1 and CDR2: MGHRA, YSYEKL. V shed 1 base and J 7 bases; nucleotides not matched to a gene: 4.

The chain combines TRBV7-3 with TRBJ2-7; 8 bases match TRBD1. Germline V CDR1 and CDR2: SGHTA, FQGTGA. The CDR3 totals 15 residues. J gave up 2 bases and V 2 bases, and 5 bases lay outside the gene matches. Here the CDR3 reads CASSLQGTGPYEQYF. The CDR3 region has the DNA TGTGCCAGCAGCTTACAAGGGACAGGACCCTACGAGCAGTACTTC.

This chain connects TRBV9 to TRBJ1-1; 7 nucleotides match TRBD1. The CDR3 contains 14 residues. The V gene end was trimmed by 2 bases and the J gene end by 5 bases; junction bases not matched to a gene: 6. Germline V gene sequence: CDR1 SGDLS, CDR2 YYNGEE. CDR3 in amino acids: CASSVGTAGTEAFF. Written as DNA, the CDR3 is TGTGCCAGCAGCGTCGGGACAGCGGGGACTGAAGCTTTCTTT.

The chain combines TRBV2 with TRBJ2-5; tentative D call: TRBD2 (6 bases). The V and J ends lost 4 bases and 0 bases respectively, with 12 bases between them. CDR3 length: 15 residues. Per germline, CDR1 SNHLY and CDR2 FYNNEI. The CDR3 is CASSAGGVYQETQYF. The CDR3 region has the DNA TGTGCCAGCAGTGCAGGCGGGGTCTACCAAGAGACCCAGTACTTC.

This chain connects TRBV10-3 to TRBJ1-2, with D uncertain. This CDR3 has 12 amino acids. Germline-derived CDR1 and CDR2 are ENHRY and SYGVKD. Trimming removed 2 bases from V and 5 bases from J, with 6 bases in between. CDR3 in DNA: TGTGCCATCAGTGAGGAGGGTTATGGCTACACCTTC. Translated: CAISEEGYGYTF.

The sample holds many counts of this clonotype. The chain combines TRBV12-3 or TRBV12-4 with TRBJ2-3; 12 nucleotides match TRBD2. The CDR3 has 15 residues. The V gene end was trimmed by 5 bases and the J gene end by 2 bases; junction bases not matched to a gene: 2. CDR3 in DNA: TGTGCCAGCAGTCCTAGCGGGAGGGACACAGATACGCAGTATTTT. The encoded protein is CASSPSGRDTDTQYF.

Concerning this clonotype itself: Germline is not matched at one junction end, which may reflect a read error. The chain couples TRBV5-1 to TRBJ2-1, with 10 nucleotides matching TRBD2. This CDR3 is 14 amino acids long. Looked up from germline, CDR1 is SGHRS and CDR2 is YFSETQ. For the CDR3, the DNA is TGCGCCAGCAACTTGGCTAGCGGGAGTACTGAGCAGTTCTTC. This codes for CASNLASGSTEQFF.

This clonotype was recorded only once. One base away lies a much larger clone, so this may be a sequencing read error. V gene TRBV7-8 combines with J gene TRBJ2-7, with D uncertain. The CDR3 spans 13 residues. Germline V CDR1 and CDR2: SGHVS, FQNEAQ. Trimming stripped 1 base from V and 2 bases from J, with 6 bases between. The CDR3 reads CASSLEWAYEQYF. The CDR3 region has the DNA TGTGCCAGCAGCTTAGAATGGGCCTACGAGCAGTACTTC.

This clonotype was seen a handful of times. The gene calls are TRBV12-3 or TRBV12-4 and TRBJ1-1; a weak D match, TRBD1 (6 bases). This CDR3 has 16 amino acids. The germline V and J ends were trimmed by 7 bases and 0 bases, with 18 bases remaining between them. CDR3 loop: CASNGHAGALNTEAFF. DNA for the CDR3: TGTGCCAGCAATGGGCATGCGGGGGCGCTGAACACTGAAGCTTTCTTT.

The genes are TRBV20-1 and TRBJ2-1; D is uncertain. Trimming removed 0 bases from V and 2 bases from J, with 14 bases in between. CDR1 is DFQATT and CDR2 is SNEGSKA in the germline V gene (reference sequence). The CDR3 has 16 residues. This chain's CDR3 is CSARDSSRTPYNEQFF. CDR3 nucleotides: TGCAGTGCTAGAGATAGTTCCCGGACCCCCTACAATGAGCAGTTCTTC.

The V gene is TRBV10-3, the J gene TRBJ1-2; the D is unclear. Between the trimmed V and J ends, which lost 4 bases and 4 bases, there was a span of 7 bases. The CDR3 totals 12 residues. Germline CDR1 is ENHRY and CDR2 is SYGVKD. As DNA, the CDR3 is TGTGCCATCAGTGCGGACGTCTATGGCTACACCTTC. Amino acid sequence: CAISADVYGYTF.

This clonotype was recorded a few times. The CDR3 spells CASSLFWTGLTNEQFF. CDR3 nucleotide sequence: TGTGCCAGCAGTTTATTCTGGACAGGGCTCACCAATGAGCAGTTCTTC. The chain employs TRBV12-3 or TRBV12-4 and TRBJ2-1, with 8 bases that match TRBD1. Unmatched junction bases numbered 9, after V lost 2 bases and J lost 6 bases. The CDR3 runs 16 residues.

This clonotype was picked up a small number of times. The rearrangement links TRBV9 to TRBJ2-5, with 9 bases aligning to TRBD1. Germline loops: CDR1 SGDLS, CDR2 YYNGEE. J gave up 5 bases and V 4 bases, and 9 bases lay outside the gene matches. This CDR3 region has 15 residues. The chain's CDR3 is CASSFRTGALETQYF. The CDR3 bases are TGTGCCAGCAGCTTCAGGACAGGGGCGCTGGAGACCCAGTACTTC.

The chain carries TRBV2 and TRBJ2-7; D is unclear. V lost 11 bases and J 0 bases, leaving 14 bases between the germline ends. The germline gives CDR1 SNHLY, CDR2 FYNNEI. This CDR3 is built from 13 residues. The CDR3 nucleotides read TGTGCCCTAGGAGACTCGATCTCCTACGAGCAGTACTTC. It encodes CALGDSISYEQYF.

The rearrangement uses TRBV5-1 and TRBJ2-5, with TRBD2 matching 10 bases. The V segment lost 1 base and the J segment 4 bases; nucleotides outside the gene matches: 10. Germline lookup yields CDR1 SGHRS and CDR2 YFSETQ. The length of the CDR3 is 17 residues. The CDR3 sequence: CASSLRGPSGRGETQYF. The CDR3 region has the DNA TGCGCCAGCAGCTTGAGAGGGCCTAGCGGGAGAGGAGAGACCCAGTACTTC.

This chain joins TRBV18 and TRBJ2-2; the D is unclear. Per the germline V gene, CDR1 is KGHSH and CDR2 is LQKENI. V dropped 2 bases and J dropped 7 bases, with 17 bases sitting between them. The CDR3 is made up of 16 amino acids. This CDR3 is CASSPTGTPPRGELFF. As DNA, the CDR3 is TGTGCCAGCTCACCAACGGGCACTCCCCCCCGCGGGGAGCTGTTTTTT. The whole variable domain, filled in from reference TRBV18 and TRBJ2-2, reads NAGVMQNPRHLVRRRGQEARLRCSPMKGHSHVYWYRQLPEEGLKFMVYLQKENIIDESGMPKERFSAEFPKEGPSILRIQQVVRGDSAAYFCASSPTGTPPRGELFFGEGSRLTVL.